This TCR beta chain was found in a study of blood T cell repertoires in COVID-19. About the study: Donors in the United States, Italy and Spain gave samples during acute or convalescent COVID-19. T cells, B-cell-depleted T cells, or PBMCs provided the cDNA or gDNA that served as material.

This CDR3 region has 15 residues. The germline gives CDR1 MNHEY, CDR2 SVGAGI. V was cut by 8 bases and J by 0 bases, with 17 bases left in between. Libraries were prepared by immunoSEQ multiplex PCR; TCRdb keeps only in-frame clonotypes and omits some of them. The sample shows around 300,000 clones, about 90% of them seen only once. Patients of the Seattle cohort, enrolled during active infection, were followed longitudinally. Sequencing used peripheral blood. The sequence derives from a woman in her twenties or thirties with COVID-19, enrolled during active disease. The chain carries TRBV6-5 and TRBJ2-7, with D perhaps matching TRBD2 (6 bases). This chain's CDR3 is CASPPGEDPSYEQYF. DNA for the CDR3: TGTGCCAGCCCACCGGGAGAGGACCCCTCCTACGAGCAGTACTTC.